This TCR beta chain was documented in a study of cytomegalovirus exposure and HLA in healthy donors. About the research overall: Previous work identified 95 million to 140 million unique TCR beta sequences from 150 million to 200 million T cells. HLA-typed donors were the source of approximately 86 million unique TCRs held in an early data release.

With regard to this clone: The target antigen is unknown.

A multiplex PCR was run with 60 Vbeta primers and 13 Jbeta primers. The data were produced by immunoSEQ multiplex PCR, yet TCRdb's version contains in-frame clones alone and is incomplete. The sample yields nearly 200,000 clones, more than 75% seen once. Study-level results: Through in vitro validation, three CMV-associated chains were shown to be specific for CMV antigens. V- and J-gene trimming in TCR beta was tied to a missense DCLRE1C variant by an analysis performed later.

Trimming removed 8 bases at V and 4 bases at J, with 12 bases between. CDR3 length equals 13 residues. Per the germline V gene, CDR1 is MNHEY and CDR2 is SVGAGI. This chain joins TRBV6-5 and TRBJ1-5, with D perhaps matching TRBD1 (6 bases). Sample: PBMCs. This receptor was taken from a male donor in good health and CMV-seropositive. CDR3 region: CASGTGRNQPQHF. The CDR3 DNA sequence: TGTGCCAGCGGAACAGGGCGGAATCAGCCCCAGCATTTT.